This T cell receptor beta chain was retrieved from a study of cytomegalovirus exposure and HLA in healthy donors. General study findings and limits: Being productive about 90% or about 30% of the time was typical of most TCR beta V segments in an earlier analysis. CMV serostatus was the sole immune exposure information available. The study designated over 150 TCR beta chains cytomegalovirus-associated.

Note on this clone: Its antigen is currently unknown.

Unrecorded immune exposure was likely among donors, who were nominally healthy when sampled. This PCR relied on a set of 60 Vbeta primers and 13 Jbeta primers. Profiled with immunoSEQ multiplex PCR; TCRdb holds only in-frame clones, not every one. The sample has 85,000 to 110,000 clones, approximately 66% seen once; the top ten hold 3% to 4%. The V gene end was trimmed by 4 bases and the J gene end by 5 bases; junction bases not matched to a gene: 14. This CDR3 is 17 amino acids long. The germline V gene has CDR1 SGHNT and CDR2 YYREEE (reference sequence). This sequence joins TRBV5-4 and TRBJ1-2, with 10 bases fitting TRBD1. This sequence originates from a woman aged 45 to 65 in good health and CMV-seronegative. The sequenced sample was PBMCs. DNA of the CDR3: TGTGCCAGCAGCGTAGGACAGGGGGTCCGCGACCTTTATGGCTACACCTTC. Its protein is CASSVGQGVRDLYGYTF.